Listed below are T cell receptor beta chains from one sample, sequenced in a study of PD-1 blockade in classical Hodgkin lymphoma. Produced via immunoSEQ multiplex PCR; TCRdb's table is partial and in-frame only. The sample has over 20,000 clones, around 85% seen once. The source material was peripheral blood mononuclear cells (PBMCs), sampled before the fourth cycle of nivolumab. The receptors originated from a human donor with classical Hodgkin lymphoma. Both conserved end residues are part of each CDR3. A D gene is named only where the DNA matches it firmly. Clone size, where shown, is once, few, many, or a class for clones that have expanded.

once	TRBJ2-5	TRBV5-1	TRBD1	CASSRGQGAETQYF	TGCGCCAGCAGCCGGGGACAGGGGGCAGAGACCCAGTACTTC
.	TRBJ2-7	TRBV7-3	.	CASSPADGRAYEQYF	TGTGCCAGCAGCCCCGCCGACGGGAGAGCCTACGAGCAGTACTTC
.	TRBJ1-5	TRBV7-2	.	CASSLNLGGVKNQPQHF	TGTGCCAGCAGCTTAAACTTGGGAGGGGTAAAGAATCAGCCCCAGCATTTT
.	TRBJ2-3	TRBV10-3	TRBD2	CAISEGTSKDTQYF	TGTGCCATCAGTGAAGGGACTAGCAAAGATACGCAGTATTTT
.	TRBJ2-1	TRBV7-3	.	CASSLTGNEQFF	TGTGCCAGCAGCTTAACCGGCAATGAGCAGTTCTTC
.	TRBJ1-1	TRBV6-5	.	CASSYGGTEAFF	TGTGCCAGCAGTTACGGAGGAACTGAAGCTTTCTTT
few	TRBJ1-1	TRBV18	.	CASSPVEGPGTEAFF	TGTGCCAGCTCACCTGTCGAGGGACCGGGCACTGAAGCTTTCTTT
.	TRBJ2-3	TRBV2	TRBD2	CASSGGAGGADTQYF	TGTGCCAGCAGTGGAGGAGCGGGGGGGGCTGATACGCAGTATTTT
.	TRBJ1-5	TRBV27	TRBD1	CASSLSVTGGYQPQHF	TGTGCCAGCAGTTTATCTGTGACAGGGGGCTATCAGCCCCAGCATTTT
.	TRBJ2-5	TRBV29-1	TRBD2	CSATPRGEPAETQYF	TGCAGCGCCACCCCACGGGGGGAGCCTGCAGAGACCCAGTACTTC
.	TRBJ2-7	TRBV6-5	TRBD1	CASSYSRQGLEQYF	TGTGCCAGCAGTTACTCGAGACAGGGGCTCGAGCAGTACTTC
.	TRBJ2-1	TRBV30	TRBD2	CAWSPTSGSYNSYNEQFF	TGTGCCTGGAGTCCAACTAGCGGGAGCTACAACTCCTACAATGAGCAGTTCTTC
.	TRBJ2-7	TRBV11-1	TRBD2	CASSFLAGEGEQYF	TGTGCCAGCAGCTTCTTAGCGGGAGAAGGAGAGCAGTACTTC
.	TRBJ2-7	TRBV2	.	CASSDSVPWQGPSYEQYF	TGTGCCAGCAGTGATTCGGTTCCATGGCAGGGCCCCTCCTACGAGCAGTACTTC
.	TRBJ2-3	TRBV19	.	CASRVGTARTDTQYF	TGTGCCAGTAGGGTGGGGACGGCCCGCACAGATACGCAGTATTTT